One sample yielded the 7 T cell receptor beta chains listed below, sequenced in a study of blood T cell repertoires in COVID-19 (TCRdb year 2020). Receptor libraries were prepared by the immunoSEQ multiplex PCR assay. The source is immuneACCESS, and TCRdb retained only in-frame sequences with V and J called. Part of the clones is not carried over; for the studies checked, unresolved V genes explain less than half of this, and the remainder is unexplained. This sample has roughly 230,000 clones in its table, and 85% of those were observed once. Clones ranked in the top ten supply more than 0.75% of the sample. The sequenced sample consisted of peripheral blood. The receptors come from a man in his forties with acute or convalescent COVID-19.

The genes are TRBV28 and TRBJ1-2; 7 bases map to TRBD1. CDR1 and CDR2 from the germline V gene are MDHEN and SYDVKM. The CDR3 is 14 residues long. Losses at the gene ends were 0 bases for V and 4 bases for J; bases not matched to a gene: 2. As DNA, the CDR3 is TGTGCCAGCAGTTTATGGGGACAGTCCTATGGCTACACCTTC. It yields the protein CASSLWGQSYGYTF.

V gene TRBV6-5 combines with J gene TRBJ2-6, with a weak D call TRBD1 (6 bases). Germline V lookup: CDR1 MNHEY, CDR2 SVGAGI. The CDR3 has 14 amino acids. Trimming took 7 bases from V and 3 from J, leaving 10 bases between them. The DNA for the CDR3 is TGTGCCAGCAAAACAGGGATTGGGGCCAACGTCCTGACTTTC. Translation: CASKTGIGANVLTF.

The V gene is TRBV28, the J gene TRBJ2-3; 9 bases match TRBD2. Trimming cost V 4 bases and J 4 bases; bases outside gene matches: 9. Per germline, CDR1 MDHEN and CDR2 SYDVKM. The CDR3 extends over 16 amino acids. In DNA form, the CDR3 reads TGTGCCAGCAGTTCTCCGCGGGGGGGCGGGGCAGATACGCAGTATTTT. It codes for CASSSPRGGGADTQYF.

This chain uses TRBV9 with TRBJ2-5; 13 nucleotides match TRBD2. Trimming removed 4 bases from V and 1 base from J; junction bases left unmatched: 7. This CDR3 comprises 17 residues. CDR1 is SGDLS, CDR2 YYNGEE, per germline. CDR3 protein: CASSKGLAGSTQETQYF. CDR3 DNA sequence: TGTGCCAGCAGCAAGGGACTAGCGGGGTCTACCCAAGAGACCCAGTACTTC.

V usage is TRBV5-1 and J usage is TRBJ2-1; D is possibly TRBD2 (6 bases). Germline-derived CDR1 and CDR2 are SGHRS and YFSETQ. The CDR3 is made up of 14 amino acids. Trimming removed 4 bases at V and 6 bases at J, with 14 bases between. Here the CDR3 reads CASSLTGVGNEQFF. For the CDR3, the DNA is TGCGCCAGCAGCCTGACGGGGGTCGGCAATGAGCAGTTCTTC.

The genes are TRBV19 and TRBJ1-1; 10 bases fit TRBD1. The CDR3 contains 15 residues. CDR1 is LNHDA, CDR2 SQIVND, per germline (reference sequence). Trimming at V came to 5 bases and at J to 5 bases, leaving 8 bases not matched to a gene. CDR3 amino acids: CASSGRDRGFTEAFF. The CDR3 DNA is TGTGCCAGTAGTGGCCGGGACAGGGGATTTACTGAAGCTTTCTTT.

This chain uses TRBV5-1 with TRBJ1-6; D may be TRBD1 (5 bases). Trimming stripped 4 bases from V and 7 bases from J, with 15 bases between. Germline V gives CDR1 SGHRS, CDR2 YFSETQ. The CDR3 is 15 residues long. Here the CDR3 DNA reads TGCGCCAGCAGCGCACAGTGGGAGGGGAATTCACCCCTCCACTTT. It translates to CASSAQWEGNSPLHF.